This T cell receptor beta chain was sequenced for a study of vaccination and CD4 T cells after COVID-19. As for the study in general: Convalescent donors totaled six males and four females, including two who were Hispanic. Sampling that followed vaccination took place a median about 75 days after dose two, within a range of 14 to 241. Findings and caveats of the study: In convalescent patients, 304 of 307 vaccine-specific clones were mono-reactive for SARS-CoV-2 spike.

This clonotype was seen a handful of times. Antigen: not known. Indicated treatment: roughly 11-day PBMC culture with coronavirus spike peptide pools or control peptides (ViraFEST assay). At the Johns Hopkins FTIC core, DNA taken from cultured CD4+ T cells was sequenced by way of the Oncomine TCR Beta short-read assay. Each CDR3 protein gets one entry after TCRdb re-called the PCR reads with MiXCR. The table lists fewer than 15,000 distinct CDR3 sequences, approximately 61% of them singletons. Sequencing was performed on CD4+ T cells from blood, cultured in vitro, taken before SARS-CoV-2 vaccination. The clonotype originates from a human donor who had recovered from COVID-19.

The CDR3 nucleotides are TGTGCCAGCAGTCCGACAGGGCGGAATTCACCCCTCCACTTT. This codes for CASSPTGRNSPLHF. The chain has TRBV27 and TRBJ1-6; 7 bases agree with TRBD1. The CDR3 covers 14 residues. V shed 5 bases, J shed 7 bases, and the junction held 5 bases outside the gene matches. CDR1 is MNHEY, CDR2 SMNVEV, per germline (reference sequence).